Each of the 4 T cell receptor beta chains below was sequenced from the same sample in a study of T cell repertoires in cytomegalovirus infection. These receptors have no known antigen. TCRdb used MiXCR to reprocess the reads, holding one entry per CDR3 protein. The sample contains approximately 310,000 distinct CDR3 sequences, just under 25% of which appear only once. The sequencing here drew on cultured PBMCs, taken from culture after CMV antigen stimulation. All receptors derive from a human donor in good health (CMV status not recorded). Some clones in this sample may be carry-over from other donors' samples.

This clonotype showed up many times. The CDR3 sequence: CASSSVVLAGGGDTQYF. DNA for the CDR3: TGTGCCAGCAGCTCCGTGGTGCTAGCGGGAGGTGGCGATACGCAGTATTTT. The J gene is TRBJ2-3, the V gene TRBV7-2; 11 bases align to TRBD2. The CDR3 sequence is 17 residues long. After removal of 4 bases from V and 6 bases from J, the junction contained 12 bases not matched to a gene. The V gene's germline CDR1 is SGHTA and CDR2 FQGNSA.

This clonotype was counted a few times. V and J are TRBV7-9 and TRBJ2-7; 11 bases fit TRBD1. Germline V CDR1 and CDR2: SEHNR, FQNEAQ (reference sequence). CDR3 length: 16 amino acids. The J segment lost 5 bases and the V segment lost 4 bases, leaving 10 bases of the junction unmatched. In nucleotides, the CDR3 is TGTGCCAGCAGCTCAACCCGCGGGACAGGGGGTAACGAGCAGTACTTC. Its translation is CASSSTRGTGGNEQYF.

The V call is TRBV3-1, the J call TRBJ1-4, with D possibly TRBD1 on 5 matching bases. The CDR3 sequence is 13 residues long. V dropped 0 bases and J dropped 11 bases, with 10 bases sitting between them. CDR1 is LGHDT and CDR2 is YNNKEL in the germline V gene (reference sequence). The CDR3: CASSQDLGGKLFF. CDR3 DNA: TGTGCCAGCAGCCAAGACCTGGGGGGGAAACTGTTTTTT.

V usage is TRBV28 and J usage is TRBJ2-1; 9 bases agree with TRBD1. Germline assignment: CDR1 MDHEN and CDR2 SYDVKM. CDR3 length equals 19 residues. V lost 1 base to trimming and J lost 2 bases; unmatched junction nucleotides: 12. The CDR3 coding sequence is TGTGCCAGCAGTTTATCCCCCCGGACAGGGGTTCATGCCTACAATGAGCAGTTCTTC. This sequence encodes CASSLSPRTGVHAYNEQFF.